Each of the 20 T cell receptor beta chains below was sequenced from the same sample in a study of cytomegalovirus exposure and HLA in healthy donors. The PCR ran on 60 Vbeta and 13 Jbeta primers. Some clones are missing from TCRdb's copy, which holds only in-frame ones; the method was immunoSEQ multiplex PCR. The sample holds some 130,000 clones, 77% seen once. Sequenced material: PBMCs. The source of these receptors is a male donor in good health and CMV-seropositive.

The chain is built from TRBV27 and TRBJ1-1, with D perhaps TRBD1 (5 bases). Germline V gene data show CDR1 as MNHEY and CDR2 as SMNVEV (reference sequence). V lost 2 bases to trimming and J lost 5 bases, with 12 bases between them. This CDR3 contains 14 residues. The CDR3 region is CASSLGRARTEAFF. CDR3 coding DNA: TGTGCCAGCAGTTTAGGCAGGGCGAGGACTGAAGCTTTCTTT.

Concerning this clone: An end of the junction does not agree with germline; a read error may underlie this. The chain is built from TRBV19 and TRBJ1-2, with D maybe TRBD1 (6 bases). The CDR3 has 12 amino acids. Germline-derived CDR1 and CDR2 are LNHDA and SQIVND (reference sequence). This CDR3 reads CASSSRGGQAGF. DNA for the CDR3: TGTGCCAGTAGTTCCCGCGGGGGACAAGCCGGCTTC.

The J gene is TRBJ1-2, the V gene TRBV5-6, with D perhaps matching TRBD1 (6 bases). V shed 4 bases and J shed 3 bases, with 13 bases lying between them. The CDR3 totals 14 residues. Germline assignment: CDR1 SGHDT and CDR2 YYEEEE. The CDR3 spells CASSRGGGDYGYTF. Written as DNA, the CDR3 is TGTGCCAGCAGCAGAGGGGGGGGAGACTATGGCTACACCTTC. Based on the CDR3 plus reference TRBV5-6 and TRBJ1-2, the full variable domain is DAGVTQSPTHLIKTRGQQVTLRCSPKSGHDTVSWYQQALGQGPQFIFQYYEEEERQRGNFPDRFSGHQFPNYSSELNVNALLLGDSALYLCASSRGGGDYGYTFGSGTRLTVV.

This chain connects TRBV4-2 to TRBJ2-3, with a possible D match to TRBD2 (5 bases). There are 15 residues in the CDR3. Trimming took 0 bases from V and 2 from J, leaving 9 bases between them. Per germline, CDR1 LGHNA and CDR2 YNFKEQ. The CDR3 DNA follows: TGTGCCAGCAGCCAAGATCCGGGAACCACAGATACGCAGTATTTT. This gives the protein CASSQDPGTTDTQYF.

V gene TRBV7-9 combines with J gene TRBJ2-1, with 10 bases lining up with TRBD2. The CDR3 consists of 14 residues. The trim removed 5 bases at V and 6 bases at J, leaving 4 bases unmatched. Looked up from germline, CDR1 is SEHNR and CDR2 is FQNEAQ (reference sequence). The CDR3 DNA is TGTGCCAGCAGCCCTCTAGCGGGAGTCAATGAGCAGTTCTTC. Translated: CASSPLAGVNEQFF.

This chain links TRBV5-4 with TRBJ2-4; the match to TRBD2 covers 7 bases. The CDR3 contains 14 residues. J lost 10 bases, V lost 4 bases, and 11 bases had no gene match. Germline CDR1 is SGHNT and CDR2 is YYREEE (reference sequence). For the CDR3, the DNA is TGTGCCAGCAGCGAGCGGGGCGGGGGAAATATTCAGTACTTC. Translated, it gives CASSERGGGNIQYF.

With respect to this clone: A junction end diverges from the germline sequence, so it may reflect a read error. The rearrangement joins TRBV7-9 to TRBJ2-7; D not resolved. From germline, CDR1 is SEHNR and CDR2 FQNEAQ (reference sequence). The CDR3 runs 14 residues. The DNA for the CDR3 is TGTTCCAGCAGCCAAATCCAGGACTCCTACGAGCAGTACTTC. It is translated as CSSSQIQDSYEQYF. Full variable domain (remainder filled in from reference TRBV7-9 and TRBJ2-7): DTGVSQNPRHKITKRGQNVTFRCDPISEHNRLYWYRQTLGQGPEFLTYFQNEAQLEKSRLLSDRFSAERPKGSFSTLEIQRTEQGDSAMYLCSSSQIQDSYEQYFGPGTRLTVT.

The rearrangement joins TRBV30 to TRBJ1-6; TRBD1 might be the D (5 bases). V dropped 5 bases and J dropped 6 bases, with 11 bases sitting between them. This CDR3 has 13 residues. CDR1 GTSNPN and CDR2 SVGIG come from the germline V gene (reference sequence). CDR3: CAWETAGNSPLHF. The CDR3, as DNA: TGTGCCTGGGAGACAGCCGGTAATTCACCCCTCCACTTT.

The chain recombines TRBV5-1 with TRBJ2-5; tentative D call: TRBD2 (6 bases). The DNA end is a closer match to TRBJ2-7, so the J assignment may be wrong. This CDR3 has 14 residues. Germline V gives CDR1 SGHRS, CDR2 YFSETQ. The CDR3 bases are TGCGCCAGCAGCTTGGCCGGAGGGGACTACGAGCAGTACTTC. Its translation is CASSLAGGDYEQYF.

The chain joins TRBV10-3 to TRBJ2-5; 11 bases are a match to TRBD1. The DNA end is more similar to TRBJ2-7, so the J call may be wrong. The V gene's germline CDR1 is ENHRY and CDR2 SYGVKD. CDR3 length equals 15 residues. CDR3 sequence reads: CAISRTGTGGFEQYF. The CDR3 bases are TGTGCCATCAGTAGAACCGGGACAGGGGGATTCGAGCAGTACTTC.

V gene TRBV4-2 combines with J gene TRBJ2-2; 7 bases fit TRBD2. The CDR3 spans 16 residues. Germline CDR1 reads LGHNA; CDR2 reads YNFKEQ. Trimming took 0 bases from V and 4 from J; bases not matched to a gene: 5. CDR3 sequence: CASSQESGASTGELFF. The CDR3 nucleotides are TGTGCCAGCAGCCAAGAGAGCGGGGCGTCCACCGGGGAGCTGTTTTTT.

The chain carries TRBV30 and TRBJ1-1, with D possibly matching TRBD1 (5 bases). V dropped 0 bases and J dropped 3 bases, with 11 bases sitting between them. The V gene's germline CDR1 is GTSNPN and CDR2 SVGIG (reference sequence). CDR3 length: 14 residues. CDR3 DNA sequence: TGTGCCTGGAGTGTAGGACGGGGGTACACTGAAGCTTTCTTT. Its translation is CAWSVGRGYTEAFF. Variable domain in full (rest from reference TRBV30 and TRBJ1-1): SQTIHQWPATLVQPVGSPLSLECTVEGTSNPNLYWYRQAAGRGLQLLFYSVGIGQISSEVPQNLSASRPQDRQFILSSKKLLLSDSGFYLCAWSVGRGYTEAFFGQGTRLTVV.

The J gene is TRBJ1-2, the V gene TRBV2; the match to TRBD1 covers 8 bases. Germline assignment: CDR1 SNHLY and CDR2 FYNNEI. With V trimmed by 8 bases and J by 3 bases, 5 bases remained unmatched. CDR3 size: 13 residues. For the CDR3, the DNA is TGTGCCAGCGGAGGACAGGGACACTATGGCTACACCTTC. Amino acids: CASGGQGHYGYTF.

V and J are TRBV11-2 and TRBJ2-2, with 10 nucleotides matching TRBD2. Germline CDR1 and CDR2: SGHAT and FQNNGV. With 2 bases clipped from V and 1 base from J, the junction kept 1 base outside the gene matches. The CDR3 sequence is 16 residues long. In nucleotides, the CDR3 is TGTGCCAGCAGCTTATTAGCGGGGGGGAACACCGGGGAGCTGTTTTTT. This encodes CASSLLAGGNTGELFF.

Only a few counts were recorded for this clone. The CDR3 loop reads CASSSENQVEAFF. CDR3 DNA sequence: TGCGCCAGCAGCTCTGAAAATCAGGTTGAAGCTTTCTTT. The chain is built from TRBV5-1 and TRBJ1-1, with D unclear. Between the trimmed V and J ends, which lost 3 bases and 7 bases, there was a span of 13 bases. The CDR3 has 13 residues. CDR1 and CDR2 from the germline V gene are SGHRS and YFSETQ.

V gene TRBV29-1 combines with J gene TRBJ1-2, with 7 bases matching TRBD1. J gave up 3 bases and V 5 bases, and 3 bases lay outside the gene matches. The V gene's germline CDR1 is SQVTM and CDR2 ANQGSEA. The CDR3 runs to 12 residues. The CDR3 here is CSVNTGDYGYTF. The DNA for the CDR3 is TGCAGCGTTAACACAGGGGACTATGGCTACACCTTC. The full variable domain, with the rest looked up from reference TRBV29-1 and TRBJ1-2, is SAVISQKPSRDICQRGTSLTIQCQVDSQVTMMFWYRQQPGQSLTLIATANQGSEATYESGFVIDKFPISRPNLTFSTLTVSNMSPEDSSIYLCSVNTGDYGYTFGSGTRLTVV.

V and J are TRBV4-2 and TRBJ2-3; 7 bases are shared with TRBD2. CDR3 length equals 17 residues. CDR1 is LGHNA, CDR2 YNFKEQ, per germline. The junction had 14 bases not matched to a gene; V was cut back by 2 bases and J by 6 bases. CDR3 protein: CASSQIGGRARWDTQYF. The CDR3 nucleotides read TGTGCCAGCAGCCAAATCGGAGGGAGGGCCCGGTGGGATACGCAGTATTTT.

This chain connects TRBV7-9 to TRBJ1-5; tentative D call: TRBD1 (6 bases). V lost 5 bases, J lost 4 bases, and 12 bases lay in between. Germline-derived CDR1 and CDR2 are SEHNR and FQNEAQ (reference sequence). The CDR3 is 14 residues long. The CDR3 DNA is TGTGCCAGCAGCGCCGTACAGGGTAATCAGCCCCAGCATTTT. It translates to CASSAVQGNQPQHF.

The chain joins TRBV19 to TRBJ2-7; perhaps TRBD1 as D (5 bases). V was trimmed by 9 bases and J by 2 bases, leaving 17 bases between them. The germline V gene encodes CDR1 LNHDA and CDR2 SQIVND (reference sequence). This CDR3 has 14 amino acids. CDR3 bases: TGTGCCAGCTCTCCCTCGACAGCTACCTACGAGCAGTACTTC. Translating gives CASSPSTATYEQYF.

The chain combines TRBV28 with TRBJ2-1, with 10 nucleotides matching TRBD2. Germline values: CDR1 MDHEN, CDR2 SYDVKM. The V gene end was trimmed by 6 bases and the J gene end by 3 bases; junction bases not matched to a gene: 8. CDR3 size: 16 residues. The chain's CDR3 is CASSRTSGWGYNEQFF. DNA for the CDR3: TGTGCCAGCAGCAGGACTAGCGGTTGGGGCTACAATGAGCAGTTCTTC.